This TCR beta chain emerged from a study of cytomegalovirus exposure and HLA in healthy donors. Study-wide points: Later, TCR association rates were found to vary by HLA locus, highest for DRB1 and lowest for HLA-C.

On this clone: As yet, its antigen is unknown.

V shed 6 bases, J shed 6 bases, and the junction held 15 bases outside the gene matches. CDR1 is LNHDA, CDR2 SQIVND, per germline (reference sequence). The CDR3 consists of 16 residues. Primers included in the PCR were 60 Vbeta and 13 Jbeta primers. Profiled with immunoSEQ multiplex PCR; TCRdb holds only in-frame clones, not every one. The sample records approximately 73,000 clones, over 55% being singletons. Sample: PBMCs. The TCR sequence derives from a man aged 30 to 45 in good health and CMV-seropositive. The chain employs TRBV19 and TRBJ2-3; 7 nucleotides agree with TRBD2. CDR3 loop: CASSIIRGAGADTQYF. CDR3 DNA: TGTGCCAGTAGCATAATTCGGGGTGCGGGAGCGGATACGCAGTATTTT.